These 20 T cell receptor beta chains were all obtained from the same sample, sequenced in a study of cytomegalovirus exposure and HLA in healthy donors. PCR involved 60 Vbeta and 13 Jbeta primers. TCRdb's table, derived via immunoSEQ multiplex PCR, lists solely in-frame clones and lacks some. The sample includes some 120,000 clones, about 84% seen only once; the top ten take approximately 3.9%. The sequenced sample consisted of PBMCs. All receptors come from a man aged 40-49 years in good health and CMV-seronegative.

This clone was observed a single time. The J gene is TRBJ2-5, the V gene TRBV7-8, with 9 bases that match TRBD2. The length of the CDR3 is 16 residues. Germline loops: CDR1 SGHVS, CDR2 FQNEAQ. J was trimmed by 4 bases and V by 2 bases; bases with no gene match: 8. This CDR3 is CASSLRNSGGGETQYF. The CDR3 region has the DNA TGTGCCAGCAGCTTACGGAATAGCGGGGGTGGAGAGACCCAGTACTTC.

V gene TRBV7-2 combines with J gene TRBJ2-4; D perhaps matches TRBD2 (6 bases). The CDR3 contains 14 residues. V gave up 6 bases and J gave up 4 bases, with 13 bases separating them. Germline lookup yields CDR1 SGHTA and CDR2 FQGNSA. The chain's CDR3 is CASRDTRGKNIQYF. The DNA for the CDR3 is TGTGCCAGCAGAGACACGCGGGGTAAAAACATTCAGTACTTC.

V usage is TRBV29-1 and J usage is TRBJ2-7, with 9 bases fitting TRBD1. The CDR3 covers 12 residues. J lost 7 bases, V lost 7 bases, and 8 bases had no gene match. CDR1 is SQVTM, CDR2 ANQGSEA, per germline. The CDR3 DNA follows: TGCAGCGCCAACAGGGGGCTGGGGGAGCAGTACTTC. Its translation: CSANRGLGEQYF.

CDR3 protein: CASSYGGSNYGYTF. CDR3 nucleotides: TGTGCCAGCAGTTATGGGGGCTCTAACTATGGCTACACCTTC. The V call is TRBV6-6, the J call TRBJ1-2, with D possibly TRBD1 on 6 matching bases. In germline, CDR1 is MNHNY, CDR2 SVGAGI (reference sequence). V was pared by 3 bases and J by 0 bases, with 8 bases between. The CDR3 runs 14 residues.

The V and J genes are TRBV2 and TRBJ1-2; unclear D gene. V shed 1 base and J shed 5 bases, with 8 bases lying between them. This CDR3 is 13 amino acids long. The germline CDR1 and CDR2 sequences are SNHLY and FYNNEI. The CDR3 DNA reads TGTGCCAGCAGTGAAGAGCATAGATATGGCTACACCTTC. The encoded protein is CASSEEHRYGYTF.

This clone has a handful of counts. The DNA for the CDR3 is TGTGCCAGCAGTTTGGCGGGAAGAGAGACCCAGTACTTC. It yields the protein CASSLAGRETQYF. The V and J genes are TRBV27 and TRBJ2-5, with D maybe TRBD2 (6 bases). Trimming took off 3 bases at V and 4 bases at J, with 9 bases between the two ends. CDR1 and CDR2 (germline): MNHEY, SMNVEV (reference sequence). The CDR3 runs to 13 residues.

This rearrangement joins TRBV11-2 to TRBJ2-2, with D possibly being TRBD1 (5 bases). V lost 4 bases, J lost 4 bases, and 13 bases lay in between. The germline CDR1 and CDR2 sequences are SGHAT and FQNNGV. This CDR3 has 15 residues. CDR3 nucleotides: TGTGCCAGCAGCTCGAATATAAGGGGCACCGGGGAGCTGTTTTTT. Its translation: CASSSNIRGTGELFF.

This clone was seen a few times. The CDR3 reads CAREGNRGHSDGYTF. For the CDR3, the DNA is TGTGCCAGAGAGGGGAACAGGGGGCATTCAGATGGCTACACCTTC. This chain joins TRBV5-3 and TRBJ1-2; 9 bases line up with TRBD1. TRBV5-3 is sorted into the ORF group, with uncertain function. V gave up 7 bases and J gave up 6 bases; unmatched junction bases: 13. This CDR3 is built from 15 residues.

Only one count was recorded for this clone. The chain carries TRBV4-3 and TRBJ1-5; no clear D. Germline assignment: CDR1 LGHNA and CDR2 YSLEER. The CDR3 length is 15 residues. V lost 0 bases, J lost 7 bases, and 13 bases lay in between. The CDR3 loop is CASSQDSRGGQPQHF. The CDR3 DNA follows: TGCGCCAGCAGCCAAGATAGCAGAGGAGGGCAGCCCCAGCATTTT.

The rearrangement links TRBV18 to TRBJ2-7, with D possibly TRBD1 on 6 matching bases. The CDR3 has 15 residues. Germline V CDR1 and CDR2: KGHSH, LQKENI. Trimming took 6 bases from V and 2 from J, leaving 17 bases between them. In nucleotides, the CDR3 is TGTGCCAGCTCCCAAGAACAGGGAAGTCCCTACGAGCAGTACTTC. It codes for CASSQEQGSPYEQYF.

This sequence joins TRBV7-3 and TRBJ2-3; 7 positions match TRBD2. CDR3 length: 16 amino acids. With 1 base clipped from V and 0 bases from J, the junction kept 4 bases outside the gene matches. Germline V CDR1 and CDR2: SGHTA, FQGTGA. CDR3 in amino acids: CASSLNAGESTDTQYF. The CDR3 DNA follows: TGTGCCAGCAGCTTAAACGCGGGGGAGAGCACAGATACGCAGTATTTT.

The chain has TRBV7-8 and TRBJ2-2; unclear D gene. Trimming took off 6 bases at V and 3 bases at J, with 14 bases between the two ends. Germline CDR1 and CDR2: SGHVS and FQNEAQ. The CDR3 totals 15 residues. CDR3 loop: CASRHYTEDTGELFF. The CDR3 DNA reads TGTGCCAGCAGACACTATACTGAGGACACCGGGGAGCTGTTTTTT.

V usage is TRBV4-3 and J usage is TRBJ2-2; possible D gene TRBD1, 6 bases. The CDR3 has 14 residues. Trimming left V 6 bases short and J 1 base short, with 9 bases between. Germline V lookup: CDR1 LGHNA, CDR2 YSLEER. The CDR3 region is CASRDRLNTGELFF. The CDR3 DNA reads as TGCGCCAGCAGGGACAGACTGAACACCGGGGAGCTGTTTTTT.

The genes are TRBV5-6 and TRBJ2-1; 7 nucleotides agree with TRBD1. Unmatched junction bases numbered 14, after V lost 4 bases and J lost 7 bases. There are 16 residues in the CDR3. The V gene's germline CDR1 is SGHDT and CDR2 YYEEEE. The CDR3 DNA is TGTGCCAGCAGCATCATGACAGGGCTGGGTGGGAATGAGCAGTTCTTC. It encodes CASSIMTGLGGNEQFF.

J is TRBJ1-3 and V is TRBV19; TRBD1 agrees at 9 bases. V lost 8 bases, J lost 1 base, and 6 bases stayed unmatched. CDR3 length: 15 residues. CDR1 is LNHDA, CDR2 SQIVND, per germline (reference sequence). CDR3 DNA: TGTGCCAGTCAAAGGGACAGGGCATCTGGAAACACCATATATTTT. This codes for CASQRDRASGNTIYF.

V and J are TRBV2 and TRBJ2-3, with D possibly matching TRBD2 (5 bases). The CDR3 covers 15 residues. Trimming took 2 bases from V and 2 from J, leaving 11 bases between them. The germline gives CDR1 SNHLY, CDR2 FYNNEI. As DNA, the CDR3 is TGTGCCAGCAGTGAACTCGAGGGTAACACAGATACGCAGTATTTT. Its translation is CASSELEGNTDTQYF.

The gene calls are TRBV11-2 and TRBJ2-5, with D possibly TRBD1 on 6 matching bases. The closer fit of TRBJ2-7 to the DNA end suggests the J call may be wrong. The CDR3 is 14 residues long. CDR1 and CDR2 (germline): SGHAT, FQNNGV. The CDR3 coding sequence is TGTGCCAGCAGCTCCAGGGGTGGCCCTTACGAGCAGTACTTC. This encodes CASSSRGGPYEQYF.

The chain combines TRBV6-5 with TRBJ1-3; 7 positions agree with TRBD1. Per the germline V gene, CDR1 is MNHEY and CDR2 is SVGAGI. J lost 2 bases, V lost 8 bases, and 6 bases had no gene match. The CDR3 sequence is 14 residues long. CDR3 nucleotide sequence: TGTGCCAGCGCCTCAGGACAGGCTGGAAACACCATATATTTT. This encodes CASASGQAGNTIYF.

This clone was seen only once. The chain joins TRBV29-1 to TRBJ2-3, with TRBD1 as a possible D gene (5 bases). The germline CDR1 and CDR2 sequences are SQVTM and ANQGSEA. The CDR3 loop spans 15 amino acids. Trimming pared 3 bases from V and 0 bases from J, leaving 13 bases between. The CDR3 is CSVEGWGLSTDTQYF. The CDR3 DNA sequence: TGCAGCGTTGAGGGTTGGGGCCTGAGCACAGATACGCAGTATTTT.

This chain links TRBV5-4 with TRBJ1-3, with unresolved D. Trimming took 0 bases from V and 1 from J, leaving 14 bases between them. The germline V gene has CDR1 SGHNT and CDR2 YYREEE (reference sequence). The CDR3 is 17 residues long. The CDR3 DNA is TGTGCCAGCAGCTTGGAAAGGAAAACGGGTTCTGGAAACACCATATATTTT. Its protein is CASSLERKTGSGNTIYF.